This T cell receptor beta chain was retrieved from a study of cytomegalovirus exposure and HLA in healthy donors. Study-wide points: Most TCR beta V segments were productive about 87% or about 30% of the time in an earlier analysis. Later analysis identified 15,000 to 20,000 TCR beta sequences associated with HLA alleles, using a false discovery rate threshold of 0.05.

There were likely unrecorded immune exposures, though donors were nominally healthy when sampled. The V segment lost 5 bases and the J segment 8 bases; nucleotides outside the gene matches: 16. The CDR3 is 16 amino acids. Germline CDR1 MDHEN, CDR2 SYDVKM. With respect to this clone: The antigen is unknown.

PCR used 60 Vbeta primers and 13 Jbeta primers. This table comes from immunoSEQ multiplex PCR, and its TCRdb copy is limited to in-frame clones, with some not included. This sample has over 150,000 clones; 60% to 80% occur once, and the top ten carry roughly 12%. The V and J genes are TRBV28 and TRBJ1-2; 8 bases line up with TRBD1. The sequence was collected from a man aged 30 to 39 in good health and CMV-seropositive. The sequenced sample consisted of PBMCs. The CDR3 DNA follows: TGTGCCAGCAGTCGCTTTAGGAAGGACAGGGCGAGAGGCTACACCTTC. Residues: CASSRFRKDRARGYTF.